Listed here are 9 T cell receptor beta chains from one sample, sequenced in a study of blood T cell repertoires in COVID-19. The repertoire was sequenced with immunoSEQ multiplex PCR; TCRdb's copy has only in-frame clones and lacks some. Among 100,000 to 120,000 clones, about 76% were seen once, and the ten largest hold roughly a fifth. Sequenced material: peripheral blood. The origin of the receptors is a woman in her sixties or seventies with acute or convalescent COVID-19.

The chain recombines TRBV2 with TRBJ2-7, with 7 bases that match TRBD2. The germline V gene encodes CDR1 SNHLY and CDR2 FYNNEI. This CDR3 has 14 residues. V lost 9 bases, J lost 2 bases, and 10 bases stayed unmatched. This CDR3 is CARLGTKEAYEQYF. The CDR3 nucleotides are TGTGCCAGGCTCGGGACTAAGGAAGCCTACGAGCAGTACTTC.

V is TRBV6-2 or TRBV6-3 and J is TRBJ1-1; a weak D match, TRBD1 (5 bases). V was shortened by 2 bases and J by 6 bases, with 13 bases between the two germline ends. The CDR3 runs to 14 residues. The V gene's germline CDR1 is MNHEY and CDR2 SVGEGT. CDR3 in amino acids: CASSYSRVSPEAFF. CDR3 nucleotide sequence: TGTGCCAGCAGTTACAGCAGGGTGTCCCCTGAAGCTTTCTTT.

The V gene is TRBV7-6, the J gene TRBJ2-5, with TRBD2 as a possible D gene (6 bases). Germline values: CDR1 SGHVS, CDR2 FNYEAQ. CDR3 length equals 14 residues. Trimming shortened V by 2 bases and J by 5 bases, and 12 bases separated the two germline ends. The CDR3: CASSLSGSGETQYF. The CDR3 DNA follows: TGTGCCAGCAGCTTATCAGGGAGCGGGGAGACCCAGTACTTC.

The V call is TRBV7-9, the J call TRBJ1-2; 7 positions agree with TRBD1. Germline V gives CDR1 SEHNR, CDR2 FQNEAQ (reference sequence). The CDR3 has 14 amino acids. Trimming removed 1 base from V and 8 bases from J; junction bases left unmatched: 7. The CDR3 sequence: CASSLEAGGRGYTF. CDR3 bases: TGTGCCAGCAGCTTAGAGGCAGGGGGTCGGGGCTACACCTTC.

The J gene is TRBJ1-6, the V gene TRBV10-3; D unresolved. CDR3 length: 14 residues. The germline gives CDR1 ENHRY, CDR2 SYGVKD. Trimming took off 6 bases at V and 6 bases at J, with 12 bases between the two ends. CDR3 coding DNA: TGTGCCATCAGAGATGCGGGGATTAATTCACCCCTCCACTTT. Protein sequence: CAIRDAGINSPLHF.

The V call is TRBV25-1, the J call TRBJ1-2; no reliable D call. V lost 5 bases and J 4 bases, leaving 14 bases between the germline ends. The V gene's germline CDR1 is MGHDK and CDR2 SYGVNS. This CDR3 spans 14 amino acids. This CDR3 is CASSRPGVLYGYTF. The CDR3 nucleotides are TGTGCCAGCAGTAGACCCGGGGTCCTCTATGGCTACACCTTC.

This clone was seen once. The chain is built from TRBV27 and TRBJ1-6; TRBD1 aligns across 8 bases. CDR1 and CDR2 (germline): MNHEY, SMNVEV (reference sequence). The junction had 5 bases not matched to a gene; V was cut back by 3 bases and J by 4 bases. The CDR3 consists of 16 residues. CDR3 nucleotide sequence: TGTGCCAGCAGTTTGGGTCGGGACAGGTATAATTCACCCCTCCACTTT. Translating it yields CASSLGRDRYNSPLHF.

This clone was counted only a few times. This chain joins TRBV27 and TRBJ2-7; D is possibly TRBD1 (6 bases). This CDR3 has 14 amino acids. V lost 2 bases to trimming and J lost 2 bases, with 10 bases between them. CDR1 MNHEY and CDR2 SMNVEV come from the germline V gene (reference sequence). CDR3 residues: CASSLEAGAYEQYF. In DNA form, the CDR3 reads TGTGCCAGCAGTTTAGAGGCAGGGGCCTACGAGCAGTACTTC.

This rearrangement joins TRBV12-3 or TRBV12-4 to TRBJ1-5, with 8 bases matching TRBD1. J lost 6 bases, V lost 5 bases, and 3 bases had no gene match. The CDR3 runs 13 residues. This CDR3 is CASSPDRAQPQHF. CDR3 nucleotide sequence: TGTGCCAGCAGTCCGGACAGGGCTCAGCCCCAGCATTTT.